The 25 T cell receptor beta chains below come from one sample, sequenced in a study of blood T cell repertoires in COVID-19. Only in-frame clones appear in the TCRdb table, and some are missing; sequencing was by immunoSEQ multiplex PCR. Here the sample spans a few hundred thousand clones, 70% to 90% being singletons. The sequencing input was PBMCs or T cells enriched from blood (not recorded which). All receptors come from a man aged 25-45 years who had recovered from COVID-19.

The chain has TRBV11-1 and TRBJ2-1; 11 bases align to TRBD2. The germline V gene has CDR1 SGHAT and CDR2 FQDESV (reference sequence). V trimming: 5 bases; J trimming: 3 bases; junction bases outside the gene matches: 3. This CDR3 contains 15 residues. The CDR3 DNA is TGTGCCAGCAGCCAAACTAGCGGGAGCTACAATGAGCAGTTCTTC. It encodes CASSQTSGSYNEQFF.

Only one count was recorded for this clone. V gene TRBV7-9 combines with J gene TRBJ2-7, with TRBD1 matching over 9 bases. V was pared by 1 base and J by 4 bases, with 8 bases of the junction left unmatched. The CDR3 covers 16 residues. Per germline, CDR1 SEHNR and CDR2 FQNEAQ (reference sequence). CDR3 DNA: TGTGCCAGCAGCTTAGAACCCGGGACAGGGTTATACGAGCAGTACTTC. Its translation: CASSLEPGTGLYEQYF.

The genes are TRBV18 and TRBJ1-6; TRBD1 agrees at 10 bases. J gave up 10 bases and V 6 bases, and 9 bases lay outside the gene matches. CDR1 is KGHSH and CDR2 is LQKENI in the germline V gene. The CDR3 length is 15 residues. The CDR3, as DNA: TGTGCCAGCTCCCCAGAGACAGGGGGCAACTCACCCCTCCACTTT. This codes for CASSPETGGNSPLHF.

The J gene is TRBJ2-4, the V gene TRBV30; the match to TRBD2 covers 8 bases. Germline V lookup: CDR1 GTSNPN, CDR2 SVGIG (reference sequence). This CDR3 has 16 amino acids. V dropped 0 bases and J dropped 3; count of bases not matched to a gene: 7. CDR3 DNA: TGTGCCTGGAGTGTACCGGCTAGCGGGTACAAAAACATTCAGTACTTC. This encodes CAWSVPASGYKNIQYF.

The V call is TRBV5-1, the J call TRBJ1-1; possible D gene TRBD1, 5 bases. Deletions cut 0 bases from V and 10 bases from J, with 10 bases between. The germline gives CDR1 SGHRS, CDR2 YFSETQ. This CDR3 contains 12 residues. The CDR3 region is CASSLGQGLAFF. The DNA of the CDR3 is TGCGCCAGCAGCTTGGGGCAGGGACTAGCTTTCTTT.

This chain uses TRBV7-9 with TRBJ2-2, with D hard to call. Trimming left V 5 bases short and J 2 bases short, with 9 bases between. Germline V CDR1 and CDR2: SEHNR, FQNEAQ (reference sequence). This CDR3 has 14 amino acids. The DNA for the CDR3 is TGTGCCAGCAGCCGAGGTGGCAACACCGGGGAGCTGTTTTTT. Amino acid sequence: CASSRGGNTGELFF.

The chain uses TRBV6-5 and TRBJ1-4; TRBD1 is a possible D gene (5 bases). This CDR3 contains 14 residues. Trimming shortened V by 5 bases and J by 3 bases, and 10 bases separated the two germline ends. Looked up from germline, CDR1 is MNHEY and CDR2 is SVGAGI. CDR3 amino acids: CASSRGTANEKLFF. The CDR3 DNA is TGTGCCAGCAGTCGGGGGACCGCTAATGAAAAACTGTTTTTT.

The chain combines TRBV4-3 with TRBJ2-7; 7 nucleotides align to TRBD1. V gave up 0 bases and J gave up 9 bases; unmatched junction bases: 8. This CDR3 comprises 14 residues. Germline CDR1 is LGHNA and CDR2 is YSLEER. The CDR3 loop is CASSQDRGQSRQYF. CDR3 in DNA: TGCGCCAGCAGCCAAGATCGGGGACAGTCACGGCAGTACTTC.

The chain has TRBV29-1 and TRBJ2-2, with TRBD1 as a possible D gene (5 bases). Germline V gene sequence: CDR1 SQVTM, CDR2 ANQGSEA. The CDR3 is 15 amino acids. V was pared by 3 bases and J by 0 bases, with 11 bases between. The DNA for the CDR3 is TGCAGCGTTGATCGCCGACAGACGAACACCGGGGAGCTGTTTTTT. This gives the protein CSVDRRQTNTGELFF.

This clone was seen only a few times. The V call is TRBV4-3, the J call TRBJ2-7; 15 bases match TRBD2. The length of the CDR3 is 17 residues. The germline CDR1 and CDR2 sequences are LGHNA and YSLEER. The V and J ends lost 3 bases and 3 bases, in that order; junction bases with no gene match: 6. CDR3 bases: TGCGCCAGCAGCCACGGACTAGCGGGAGGGCCCGTCTACGAGCAGTACTTC. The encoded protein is CASSHGLAGGPVYEQYF.

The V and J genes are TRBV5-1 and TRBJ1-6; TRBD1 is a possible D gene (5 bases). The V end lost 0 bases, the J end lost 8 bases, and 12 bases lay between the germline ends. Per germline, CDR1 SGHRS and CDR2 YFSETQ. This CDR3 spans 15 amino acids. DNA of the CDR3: TGCGCCAGCAGCTTGGAAGGGCGGGGGTATTCACCCCTCCACTTT. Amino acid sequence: CASSLEGRGYSPLHF.

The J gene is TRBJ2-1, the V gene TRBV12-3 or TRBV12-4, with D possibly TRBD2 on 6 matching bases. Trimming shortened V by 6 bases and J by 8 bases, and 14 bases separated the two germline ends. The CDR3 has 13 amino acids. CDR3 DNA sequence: TGTGCCAGCAGAGGGACTTTTAAGGATGAGCAGTTCTTC. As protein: CASRGTFKDEQFF.

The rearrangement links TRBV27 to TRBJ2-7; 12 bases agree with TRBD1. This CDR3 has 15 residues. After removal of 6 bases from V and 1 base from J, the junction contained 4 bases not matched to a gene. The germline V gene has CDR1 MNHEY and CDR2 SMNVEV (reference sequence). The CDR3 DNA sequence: TGTGCCAGCAGCCCGGGACAGGGGGCGTCCTACGAGCAGTACTTC. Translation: CASSPGQGASYEQYF.

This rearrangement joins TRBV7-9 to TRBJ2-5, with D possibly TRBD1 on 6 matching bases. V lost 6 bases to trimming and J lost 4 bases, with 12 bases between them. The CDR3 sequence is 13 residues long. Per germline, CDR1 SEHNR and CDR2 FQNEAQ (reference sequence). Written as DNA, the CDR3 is TGTGCCAGCAGGGACAGTAAAATAGAGACCCAGTACTTC. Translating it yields CASRDSKIETQYF.

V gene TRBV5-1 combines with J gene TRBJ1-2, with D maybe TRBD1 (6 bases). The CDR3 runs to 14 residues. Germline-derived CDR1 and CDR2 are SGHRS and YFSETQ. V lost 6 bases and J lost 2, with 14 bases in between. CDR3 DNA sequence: TGCGCCAGCACCCCAGGGGATATAAACTATGGCTACACCTTC. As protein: CASTPGDINYGYTF.

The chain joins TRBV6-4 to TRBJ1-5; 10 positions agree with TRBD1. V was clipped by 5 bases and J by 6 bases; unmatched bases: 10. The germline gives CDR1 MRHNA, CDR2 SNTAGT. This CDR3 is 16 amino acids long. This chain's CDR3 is CASSHGRRTGGQPQHF. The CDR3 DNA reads TGTGCCAGCAGTCACGGGAGGCGGACAGGGGGTCAGCCCCAGCATTTT.

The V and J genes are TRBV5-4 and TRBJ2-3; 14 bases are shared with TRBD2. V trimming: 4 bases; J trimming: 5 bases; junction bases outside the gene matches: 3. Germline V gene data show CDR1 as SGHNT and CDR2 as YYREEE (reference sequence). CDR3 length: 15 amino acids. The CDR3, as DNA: TGTGCCAGCAGCGCAGGACTAGCGGGGGGAGATACGCAGTATTTT. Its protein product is CASSAGLAGGDTQYF.

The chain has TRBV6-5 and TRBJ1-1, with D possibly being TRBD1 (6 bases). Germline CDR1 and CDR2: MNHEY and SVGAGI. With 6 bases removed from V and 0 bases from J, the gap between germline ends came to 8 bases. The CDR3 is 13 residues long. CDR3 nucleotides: TGTGCCAGCAGCCGACAGGTGAACACTGAAGCTTTCTTT. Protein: CASSRQVNTEAFF.

CDR3 in DNA: TGTGCCAGCAGTGTCGGGCCTCGGGGCACTGAAGCTTTCTTT. Residues: CASSVGPRGTEAFF. The rearrangement uses TRBV11-3 and TRBJ1-1, with D uncertain. V was shortened by 6 bases and J by 4 bases, with 15 bases between the two germline ends. The CDR3 is 14 amino acids. Germline loops: CDR1 SGHNT, CDR2 YENEEA.

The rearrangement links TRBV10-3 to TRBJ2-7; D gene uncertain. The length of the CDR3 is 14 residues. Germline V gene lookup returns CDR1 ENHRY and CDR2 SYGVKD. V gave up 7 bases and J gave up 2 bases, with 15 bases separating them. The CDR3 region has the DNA TGTGCCATCAAGACGGAGAGGAACGCCTACGAGCAGTACTTC. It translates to CAIKTERNAYEQYF.

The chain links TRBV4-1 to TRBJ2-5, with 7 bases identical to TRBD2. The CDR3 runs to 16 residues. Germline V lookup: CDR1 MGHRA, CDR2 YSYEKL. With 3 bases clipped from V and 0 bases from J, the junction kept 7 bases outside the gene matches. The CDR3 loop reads CASSQPGLADQETQYF. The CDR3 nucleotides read TGCGCCAGCAGCCAGCCGGGGCTAGCGGACCAAGAGACCCAGTACTTC.

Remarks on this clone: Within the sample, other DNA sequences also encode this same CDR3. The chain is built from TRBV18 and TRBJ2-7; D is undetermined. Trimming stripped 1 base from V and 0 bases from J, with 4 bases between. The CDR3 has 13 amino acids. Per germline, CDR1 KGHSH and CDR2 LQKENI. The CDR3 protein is CASSPLSSYEQYF. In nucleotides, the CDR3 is TGTGCCAGCTCACCACTTAGCTCCTACGAGCAGTACTTC.

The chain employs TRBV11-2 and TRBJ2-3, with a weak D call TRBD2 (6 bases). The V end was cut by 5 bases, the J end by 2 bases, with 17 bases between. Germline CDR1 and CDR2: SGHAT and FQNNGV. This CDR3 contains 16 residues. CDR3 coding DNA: TGTGCCAGCAGCCCCCGACTAGACACCCCCACAGATACGCAGTATTTT. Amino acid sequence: CASSPRLDTPTDTQYF.

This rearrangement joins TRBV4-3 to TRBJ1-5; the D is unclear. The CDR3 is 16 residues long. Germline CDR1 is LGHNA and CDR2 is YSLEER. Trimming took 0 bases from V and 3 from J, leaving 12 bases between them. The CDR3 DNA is TGCGCCAGCAGCCAAGAGGCGGTTTGGAACAATCAGCCCCAGCATTTT. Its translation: CASSQEAVWNNQPQHF.

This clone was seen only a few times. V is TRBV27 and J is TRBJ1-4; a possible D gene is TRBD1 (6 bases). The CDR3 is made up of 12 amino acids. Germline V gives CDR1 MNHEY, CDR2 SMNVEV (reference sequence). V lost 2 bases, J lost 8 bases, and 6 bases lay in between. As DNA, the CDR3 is TGTGCCAGCAGTTTAGACAGGGAAAAACTGTTTTTT. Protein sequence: CASSLDREKLFF.